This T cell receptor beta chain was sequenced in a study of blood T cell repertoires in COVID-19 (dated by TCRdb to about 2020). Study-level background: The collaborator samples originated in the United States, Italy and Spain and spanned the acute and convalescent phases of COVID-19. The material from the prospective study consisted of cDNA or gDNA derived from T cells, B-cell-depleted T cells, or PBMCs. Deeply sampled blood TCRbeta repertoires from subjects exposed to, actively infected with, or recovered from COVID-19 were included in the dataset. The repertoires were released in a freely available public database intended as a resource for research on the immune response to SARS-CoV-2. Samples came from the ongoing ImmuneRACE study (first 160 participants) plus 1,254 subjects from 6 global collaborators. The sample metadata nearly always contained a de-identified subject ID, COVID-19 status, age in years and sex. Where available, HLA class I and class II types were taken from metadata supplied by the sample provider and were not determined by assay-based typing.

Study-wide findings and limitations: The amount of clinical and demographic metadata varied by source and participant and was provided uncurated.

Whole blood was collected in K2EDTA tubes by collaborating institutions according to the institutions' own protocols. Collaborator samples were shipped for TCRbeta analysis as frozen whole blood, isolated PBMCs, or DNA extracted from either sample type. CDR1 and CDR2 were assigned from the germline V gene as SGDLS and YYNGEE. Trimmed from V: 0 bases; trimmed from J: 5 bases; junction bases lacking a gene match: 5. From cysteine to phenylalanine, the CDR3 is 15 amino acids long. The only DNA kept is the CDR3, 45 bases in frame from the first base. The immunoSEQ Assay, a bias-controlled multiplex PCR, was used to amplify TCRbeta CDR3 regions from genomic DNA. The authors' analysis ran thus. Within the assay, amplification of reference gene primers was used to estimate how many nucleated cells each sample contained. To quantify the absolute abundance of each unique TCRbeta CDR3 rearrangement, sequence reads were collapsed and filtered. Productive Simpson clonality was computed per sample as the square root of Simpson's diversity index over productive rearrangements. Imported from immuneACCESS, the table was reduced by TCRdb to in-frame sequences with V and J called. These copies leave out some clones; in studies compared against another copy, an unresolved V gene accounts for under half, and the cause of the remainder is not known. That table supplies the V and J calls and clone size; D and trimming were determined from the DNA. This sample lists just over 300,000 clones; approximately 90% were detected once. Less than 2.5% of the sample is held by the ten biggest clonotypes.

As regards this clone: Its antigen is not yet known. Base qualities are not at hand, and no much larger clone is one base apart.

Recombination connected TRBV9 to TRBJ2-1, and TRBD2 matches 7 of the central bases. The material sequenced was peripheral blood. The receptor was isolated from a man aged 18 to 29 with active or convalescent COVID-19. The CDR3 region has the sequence CASSVDGLGDNEQFF. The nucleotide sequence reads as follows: TGTGCCAGCAGCGTAGATGGACTAGGGGACAATGAGCAGTTCTTC.